The next 19 T cell receptor beta chains were all read from a single sample in a study of blood T cell repertoires in COVID-19. The table came from immunoSEQ multiplex PCR; TCRdb's copy has only in-frame clones and leaves some out. The table records tens of thousands of clones, around 80% of them present only once. Material: peripheral blood. These receptor sequences come from a human donor in a cohort sampled during active COVID-19.

The CDR3 DNA sequence: TGTGCCAGCAGGAAAATATGGACAGGGATCACCTACAATGAGCAGTTCTTC. Encoded protein: CASRKIWTGITYNEQFF. This chain connects TRBV28 to TRBJ2-1, with 8 bases aligning to TRBD1. CDR1 is MDHEN, CDR2 SYDVKM, per germline. This CDR3 has 17 amino acids. V dropped 6 bases and J dropped 2; count of bases not matched to a gene: 12.

The genes are TRBV4-1 and TRBJ1-4; possible D gene TRBD1, 6 bases. The CDR3 totals 16 residues. V gave up 4 bases and J gave up 8 bases, with 20 bases separating them. Germline loops: CDR1 MGHRA, CDR2 YSYEKL. For the CDR3, the DNA is TGCGCCAGCAGCCGACAACAGGGTCTGCCCGGGGAAAAACTGTTTTTT. Amino acids: CASSRQQGLPGEKLFF.

The V and J genes are TRBV6-1 and TRBJ1-2, with 7 bases aligning to TRBD1. The V segment lost 0 bases and the J segment 6 bases; nucleotides outside the gene matches: 7. Germline CDR1 MNHNS, CDR2 SASEGT. This CDR3 is built from 15 residues. CDR3 sequence reads: CASSEAGKGANGYTF. As DNA, the CDR3 is TGTGCCAGCAGTGAAGCTGGTAAGGGGGCGAATGGCTACACCTTC.

The V gene is TRBV5-1, the J gene TRBJ2-7, with D possibly TRBD2 on 5 matching bases. The CDR3 totals 15 residues. Germline V gene lookup returns CDR1 SGHRS and CDR2 YFSETQ. Trimming shortened V by 5 bases and J by 1 base, and 16 bases separated the two germline ends. CDR3 DNA sequence: TGCGCCAGCAGTGTGGGGTCCACGGGGTCCTACGAGCAGTACTTC. Amino acid sequence: CASSVGSTGSYEQYF. Full variable domain (missing parts from reference TRBV5-1 and TRBJ2-7): KAGVTQTPRYLIKTRGQQVTLSCSPISGHRSVSWYQQTPGQGLQFLFEYFSETQRNKGNFPGRFSGRQFSNSRSEMNVSTLELGDSALYLCASSVGSTGSYEQYFGPGTRLTVT.

The rearrangement joins TRBV4-1 to TRBJ1-1; D possibly corresponds to TRBD1 (6 bases). The CDR3 is made up of 17 amino acids. Germline assignment: CDR1 MGHRA and CDR2 YSYEKL. V lost 4 bases and J 1 base, leaving 19 bases between the germline ends. DNA of the CDR3: TGCGCCAGCAGCCGAATCATAGGGGGGGGGCCGAACACTGAAGCTTTCTTT. This gives the protein CASSRIIGGGPNTEAFF.

The chain employs TRBV28 and TRBJ2-7; TRBD2 aligns across 9 bases. The germline gives CDR1 MDHEN, CDR2 SYDVKM. The ends lost 5 bases at V and 7 bases at J; junction bases unmatched: 6. The CDR3 has 13 amino acids. The CDR3 is CASSLGTSREQYF. In DNA form, the CDR3 reads TGTGCCAGCAGTCTTGGGACTAGCAGAGAGCAGTACTTC.

The chain carries TRBV5-4 and TRBJ1-2; TRBD1 matches at 7 bases. The germline gives CDR1 SGHNT, CDR2 YYREEE (reference sequence). This CDR3 region has 15 residues. V was clipped by 4 bases and J by 3 bases; unmatched bases: 9. CDR3: CASSTYRGNDYGYTF. The CDR3 DNA reads TGTGCCAGCAGCACCTACAGGGGTAACGACTATGGCTACACCTTC.

J is TRBJ1-2 and V is TRBV5-1, with D perhaps matching TRBD1 (6 bases). CDR1 is SGHRS and CDR2 is YFSETQ in the germline V gene. CDR3 length: 13 amino acids. V was shortened by 4 bases and J by 2 bases, with 9 bases between the two germline ends. CDR3 nucleotides: TGCGCCAGCAGCAAGACAGGCAACTATGGCTACACCTTC. Translation gives CASSKTGNYGYTF.

The rearrangement links TRBV18 to TRBJ1-1; D is unresolved. The V end was cut by 0 bases, the J end by 5 bases, with 10 bases between. CDR1 and CDR2 from the germline V gene are KGHSH and LQKENI. There are 14 residues in the CDR3. The CDR3 coding sequence is TGTGCCAGCTCACCACCTACGAGGGATACTGAAGCTTTCTTT. It translates to CASSPPTRDTEAFF.

This clone showed up just once. This chain uses TRBV7-2 with TRBJ1-5; the match to TRBD1 covers 7 bases. CDR1 is SGHTA, CDR2 FQGNSA, per germline. The V and J ends lost 1 base and 3 bases, in that order; junction bases with no gene match: 3. CDR3 length: 15 amino acids. Written as DNA, the CDR3 is TGTGCCAGCAGCTTAGACACAGGGGACAATCAGCCCCAGCATTTT. Protein sequence: CASSLDTGDNQPQHF.

The chain combines TRBV10-2 with TRBJ2-7; maybe TRBD1 (6 bases). Looked up from germline, CDR1 is WSHSY and CDR2 is SAAADI. Between the trimmed V and J ends, which lost 4 bases and 3 bases, there was a span of 7 bases. The CDR3 spans 12 residues. In DNA form, the CDR3 reads TGCGCCAGCAGTGTACAGGGCTACGAGCAGTACTTC. The encoded protein is CASSVQGYEQYF.

The CDR3 DNA sequence: TGTGCCAGCAGCTTAGTACTAGCGGGGGAACAAGAGACCCAGTACTTC. Its translation: CASSLVLAGEQETQYF. The chain links TRBV13 to TRBJ2-5; TRBD2 aligns across 11 bases. The CDR3 covers 16 residues. The V and J ends lost 1 base and 2 bases, in that order; junction bases with no gene match: 3. Germline V lookup: CDR1 PRHDT, CDR2 FYEKMQ (reference sequence).

The genes are TRBV28 and TRBJ1-1; D not resolved. V lost 3 bases, J lost 2 bases, and 10 bases lay in between. The length of the CDR3 is 14 residues. Germline assignment: CDR1 MDHEN and CDR2 SYDVKM. The CDR3 DNA sequence: TGTGCCAGCAGTTTGCGGAGGCCCAACACTGAAGCTTTCTTT. This translates into CASSLRRPNTEAFF.

V usage is TRBV2 and J usage is TRBJ1-5; no firm D call. Germline CDR1 reads SNHLY; CDR2 reads FYNNEI. The CDR3 length is 13 residues. V was clipped by 3 bases and J by 5 bases, with 8 bases between them. The CDR3 sequence is CASSEGTYQPQHF. CDR3 in DNA: TGTGCCAGCAGTGAGGGCACTTATCAGCCCCAGCATTTT.

This chain joins TRBV7-2 and TRBJ2-1; D might be TRBD1 (5 bases). Germline V gives CDR1 SGHTA, CDR2 FQGNSA. V gave up 5 bases and J gave up 9 bases, with 11 bases separating them. CDR3 length: 12 amino acids. CDR3 in amino acids: CASSRLGVEQFF. The CDR3 nucleotides are TGTGCCAGCAGCCGCTTAGGGGTTGAGCAGTTCTTC.

This chain links TRBV27 with TRBJ2-3; perhaps TRBD1 as D (7 bases). Per the germline V gene, CDR1 is MNHEY and CDR2 is SMNVEV (reference sequence). V lost 4 bases and J lost 5, with 22 bases in between. This CDR3 comprises 17 residues. CDR3 sequence: CASSYQGGSGGGDTQYF. The CDR3 DNA follows: TGTGCCAGCAGTTACCAGGGGGGTAGCGGAGGTGGAGATACGCAGTATTTT.

The chain employs TRBV5-1 and TRBJ1-1; 9 bases match TRBD1. Per the germline V gene, CDR1 is SGHRS and CDR2 is YFSETQ. The V and J ends lost 4 bases and 2 bases, in that order; junction bases with no gene match: 9. The CDR3 has 16 amino acids. The CDR3 DNA reads as TGCGCCAGCAGCGCGGGGACAGGGACTTTAAACACTGAAGCTTTCTTT. This sequence encodes CASSAGTGTLNTEAFF.

The CDR3 DNA reads TGTGCCAGCAGCGGGGACAGCTATAGCAATCAGCCCCAGCATTTT. Translation: CASSGDSYSNQPQHF. The gene calls are TRBV2 and TRBJ1-5; 7 nucleotides agree with TRBD1. CDR1 SNHLY and CDR2 FYNNEI come from the germline V gene. V gave up 6 bases and J gave up 0 bases; unmatched junction bases: 5. The CDR3 consists of 15 residues.

The chain is built from TRBV7-9 and TRBJ1-2; D might be TRBD1 (6 bases). Germline V CDR1 and CDR2: SEHNR, FQNEAQ (reference sequence). This CDR3 contains 14 residues. Trimming removed 5 bases from V and 4 bases from J, with 14 bases in between. The CDR3 loop reads CASSQTGGLYGYTF. For the CDR3, the DNA is TGTGCCAGCAGCCAGACTGGGGGCCTCTATGGCTACACCTTC.